This TCR beta chain was sequenced during a study of shared clonotypes between healthy human individuals. This CDR3 is 16 amino acids long. With V trimmed by 0 bases and J by 3 bases, 6 bases remained unmatched. Execution of the assay was at deep level. For every subset, genomic DNA was evenly distributed across several immunoSEQ plates. How the authors handled the data: ImmunoSEQ junction-only sequences lacked quality scores, so their filtering differed. TCRdb's copy holds only in-frame clones and misses some; the assay was immunoSEQ multiplex PCR. The V and J calls and clone size were taken over from that table, and D and trimming were inferred from the DNA. Of approximately 470,000 clones listed, over 70% are singletons. Those who donated were healthy HIV-negative adults, with no recent acute infections or vaccinations reported.

The sample comprised PBMCs. The V call is TRBV5-7, the J call TRBJ1-1; TRBD1 aligns across 9 bases. Being an ORF, TRBV5-7 has a function that is uncertain. This TCR was sampled from a woman aged 40 to 50 in good health. Some clones in this sample may be carry-over from other donors' samples. The CDR3 bases are TGTGCCAGCAGCTTGGGGACAGGGGTTGAGGACACTGAAGCTTTCTTT. It encodes CASSLGTGVEDTEAFF.